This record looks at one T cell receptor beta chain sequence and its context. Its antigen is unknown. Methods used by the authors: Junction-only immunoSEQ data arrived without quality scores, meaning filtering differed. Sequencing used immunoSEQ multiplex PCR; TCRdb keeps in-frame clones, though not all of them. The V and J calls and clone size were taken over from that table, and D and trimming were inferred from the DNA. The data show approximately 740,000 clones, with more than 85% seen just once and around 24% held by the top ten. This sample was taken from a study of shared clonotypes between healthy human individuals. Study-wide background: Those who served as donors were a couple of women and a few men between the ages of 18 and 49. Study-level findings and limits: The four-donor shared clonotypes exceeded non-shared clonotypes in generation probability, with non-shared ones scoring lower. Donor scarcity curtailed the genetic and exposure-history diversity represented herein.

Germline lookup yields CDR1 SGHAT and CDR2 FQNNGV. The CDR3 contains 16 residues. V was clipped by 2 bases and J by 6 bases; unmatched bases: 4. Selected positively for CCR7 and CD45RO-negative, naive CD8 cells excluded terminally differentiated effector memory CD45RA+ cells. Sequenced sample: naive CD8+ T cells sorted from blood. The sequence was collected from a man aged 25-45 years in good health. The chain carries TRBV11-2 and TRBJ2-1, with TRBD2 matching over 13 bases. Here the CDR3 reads CASSLTSGRAVNEQFF. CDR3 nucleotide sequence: TGTGCCAGCAGCTTAACTAGCGGGAGGGCCGTCAATGAGCAGTTCTTC. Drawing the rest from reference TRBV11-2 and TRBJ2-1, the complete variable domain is EAGVAQSPRYKIIEKRQSVAFWCNPISGHATLYWYQQILGQGPKLLIQFQNNGVVDDSQLPKDRFSAERLKGVDSTLKIQPAKLEDSAVYLCASSLTSGRAVNEQFFGPGTRLTVL.